The present TCR beta chain was sequenced within a study of CD8+CD57+ T cells in acquired aplastic anemia (dated by TCRdb to 2016 to 2019). Regarding the complete study: A mean of approximately 3 ug of DNA, ranging from roughly 0.19 to 30 ug, was extracted from sorted CD4+ and CD8+ cells. CD8+CD57+ expansion was defined as frequency above the mean frequency observed in healthy subjects. What the research found in general, with its limitations: Between patients and healthy controls, no significant difference in CD8+ Simpson's diversity was found (P=0.060). Over 25 CD8+ CDR3 sequences were found in both patients and controls but appeared to be highly expressed in patients and within the immunodominant clones of the patients.

This clonotype is a singleton in its sample. Its antigen is currently not known. No base quality values were provided; no much bigger clone lies one nucleotide off. A single read counts as weak evidence. Expansion of CD8+CD57+ cells had been shown by flow cytometry in the patients chosen for sequencing. Every patient had a diagnosis of severe acquired aplastic anemia based on International Study of Aplastic Anemia and Agranulocytosis and Camitta criteria. No patient had received any therapy when blood was sampled. In the study, sorted CD4+ and CD8+ blood T cells from patients with severe aplastic anemia and from healthy subjects underwent deep sequencing of TCR repertoires. Patients were enrolled in the USA under clinicaltrials.gov protocols 00001620, 01623167, 00001397, 00071045, 00081523 and 00961064. Ficoll-Paque density gradient centrifugation was used to isolate peripheral blood mononuclear cells. Before DNA extraction, CD4+ and CD8+ T cells were sorted by FACS or by magnetic beads.

Genomic DNA was used as template for profiling of TCR beta VDJ combinations and CDR3 sequences. TCR repertoire sequencing was run on an Illumina HiSeq 2000. As for the authors' bioinformatics: Repertoires were assessed using TRBV/TRBJ rearrangement plots, CDR3 size and DJ length profiles, and Simpson's diversity index. The most abundant DNA sequence in the deep sequencing data was taken as the immunodominant clone. CDR3 amino acid sequences were checked for sharing across subjects and were also compared against the VDJdb database and published repertoires. Starting from the raw public reads, TCRdb applied fastp trimming at Q25, assembled clones with MiXCR and retained in-frame beta chains. Every distinct CDR3 protein forms one entry, paired with its most common genes and DNA. These V and J calls rely on TCRdb rather than the paper's analysis. The sample table lists approximately 260,000 distinct CDR3 sequences, roughly 80% of them with a count of one. In total, the top ten clones hold about two fifths of the sample.

V drops 2 bases and J drops 14 bases, leaving 17 bases in between. The CDR3 holds 13 amino acids from the cysteine to the phenylalanine. Solely the CDR3 DNA is kept, with 39 bases framed from the first base. The germline V gene specifies SGHVS as CDR1 and FQNEAQ as CDR2. The clonotype comes from a human donor with aplastic anemia. The V and J genes are TRBV7-8 and TRBJ2-3; no D segment can be confidently identified. Sequences were obtained from sorted CD4+, CD8+, or CD8+CD57+ T cells (not recorded which) from PBMCs. The CDR3 amino acid sequence is: CASSLHPEGTAYF. The DNA sequence follows: TGTGCCAGCAGCTTACATCCGGAAGGTACAGCGTATTTT. Beyond the CDR3, the reference TRBV7-8 and TRBJ2-3 genes provide the residues; the full variable domain reads: GAGVSQSPRYKVAKRGQDVALRCDPISGHVSLFWYQQALGQGPEFLTYFQNEAQLDKSGLPSDRFFAERPEGSVSTLKIQRTQQEDSAVYLCASSLHPEGTAYFGPGTRLTVL.